The source of this TCR beta chain is a study of identical twins (dated by TCRdb to 2016 to 2017). For the wider study: To test whether fetal clonotypes persist, this study deep-sequenced TCR alpha and beta repertoires from monozygotic twins, from unrelated adults of various ages, and from cord blood. Replicate twin experiments were performed at different times using different library preparation protocols to rule out contamination. Results the study describes overall, beyond this receptor: The excess sharing between twins in beta out-of-frame sequences was weaker because fewer shared sequences reduced the signal-to-noise ratio. In monozygotic twins, recombination models systematically underestimated out-of-frame TCR alpha sharing, but the models matched the sharing seen between unrelated individuals. Compared with coincidental sharing between unrelated individuals, out-of-frame TCR alpha sequences shared between twins had an excess of sequences with low generation probability. Invariant T cells such as MAIT and iNKT could partly confound zero-insertion analyses, though diverse VJ usage argued against this for most clonotypes. Fewer insertions were carried by abundant cord blood beta clonotypes; a weaker similar trend was observed in young adult naive repertoires, while no such trend was observed in memory repertoires. Because the same donors could not be followed over many years, the conclusions relied on cross-sectional statistical analysis.

In the germline V gene, CDR1 corresponds to SQVTM and CDR2 to ANQGSEA. Inclusive of the bounding cysteine and phenylalanine, the CDR3 is 11 residues long. Only the CDR3 DNA stays, 33 bases, in frame from base 1. A distance of 8 bases separates the germline ends of V and J, which lose 3 bases and 8 bases respectively. Every donor was a healthy Caucasian. Three pairs of female monozygotic twins, all aged roughly 18 to 30 years, made up the twin cohort. Positive isolation kits from Invitrogen were used to isolate the CD4+ and CD8+ T cell populations. This clonotype was counted between two and nine times. No antigen is known for it. No base quality information exists; no much larger clone differs at one position. Libraries were prepared through 5' RACE. TCRdb names Illumina HiSeq 2000 as the instrument used. A universal primer binding site was introduced by template switching, and a unique molecular identifier was present in the final cDNA, enabling accurate counting of TCR cDNA molecules. Specific primers in the conserved constant-segment region were used to synthesize first-strand cDNA for the TCR alpha and beta chains. To control for contamination, every cDNA library carried two barcodes: a SMART-Mk sample barcode plus Illumina barcodes. Two successive PCR steps introduced TruSeq adapter sequences along with Illumina sample barcodes. The Illumina HiSeq platform was used with custom primers to sequence TCR alpha and beta cDNA libraries. The authors processed their data as follows. MiGEC processed the raw reads to extract unique molecular identifiers, while MiXCR was used to determine the CDR3 positions. For each individual, recombination models were inferred using an EM algorithm with the repgenHMM and IGoR tools. The analysis of shared clonotypes was done with the tcR package in R, with sharing normalized by the product of cloneset sizes. To study raw recombination free of thymic and clonal selection effects, out-of-frame nonproductive sequences were analyzed. Through fastp at Q25 and MiXCR, TCRdb rebuilt clones from the public reads, retaining in-frame beta chains. Each CDR3 protein appears once, grouped with its most common genes and DNA. V and J calls and clone size were set by TCRdb, not the authors. The sample has around 290,000 distinct CDR3 sequences on record, roughly 9.8% of them singletons. The biggest ten clones account for roughly 6.4% of the sample.

These data were also filed under a second study, of yellow fever vaccine responses in identical twins. The second source states: According to the authors, the vaccine-induced T cell response in identical twins seemed to be partly convergent and partly specific to each individual. In identical twins, the study followed T cell clones that responded to the vaccine with precision.

The chain is assembled from TRBV29-1 and TRBJ2-1, with TRBD2 as a weak D call on 5 bases. The sequenced material came from CD8+ T cells sorted from blood. The origin of this receptor is a woman younger than 35 in good health. The sequenced DNA: TGCAGCGTTGAGTCTAGCTATGAGCAGTTCTTC. Translation gives CSVESSYEQFF.